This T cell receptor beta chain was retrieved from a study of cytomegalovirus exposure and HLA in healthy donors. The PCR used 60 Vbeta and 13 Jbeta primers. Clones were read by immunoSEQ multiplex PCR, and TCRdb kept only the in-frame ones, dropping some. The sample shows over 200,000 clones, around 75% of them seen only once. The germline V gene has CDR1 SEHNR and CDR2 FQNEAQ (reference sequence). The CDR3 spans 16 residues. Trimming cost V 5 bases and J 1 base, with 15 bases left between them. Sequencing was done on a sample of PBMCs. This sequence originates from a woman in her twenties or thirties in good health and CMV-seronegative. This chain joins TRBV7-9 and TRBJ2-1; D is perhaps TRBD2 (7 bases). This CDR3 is CASSDMGGTSYNEQFF. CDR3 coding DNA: TGTGCCAGCAGCGATATGGGAGGGACATCCTACAATGAGCAGTTCTTC.